This T cell receptor (beta chain) appears in the sequencing data of a study of blood T cell repertoires in COVID-19. CDR3 length equals 13 residues. The ends were cut back, 3 bases at V and 6 bases at J, with 11 bases in the middle. The study drew participants aged about 18 to 90 years from 20 to 30 US areas. Assignments of participants to cohorts depended upon their own reported clinical history. Produced via immunoSEQ multiplex PCR; TCRdb's table is partial and in-frame only. This table holds under 250,000 clones, approximately 88% found once. The chain recombines TRBV12-3 or TRBV12-4 with TRBJ1-1, with D perhaps TRBD1 (5 bases). The sequence was obtained from a woman younger than 45 who had been exposed to COVID-19. Material for sequencing was PBMCs or T cells enriched from blood (not recorded which). DNA of the CDR3: TGTGCCAGCAGTTTTTTGGGGGGGGCTGAAGCTTTCTTT. Protein product: CASSFLGGAEAFF.